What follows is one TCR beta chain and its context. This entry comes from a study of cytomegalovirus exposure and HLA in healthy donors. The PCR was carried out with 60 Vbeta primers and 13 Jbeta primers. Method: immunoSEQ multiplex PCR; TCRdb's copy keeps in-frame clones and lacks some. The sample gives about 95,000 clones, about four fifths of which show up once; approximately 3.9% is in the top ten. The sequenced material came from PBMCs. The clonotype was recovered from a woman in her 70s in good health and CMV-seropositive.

The DNA of the CDR3 is TGTGCCAGCAGCTTAGGACAGGGGGCGTCTACGCAGTATTTT. Protein: CASSLGQGASTQYF. The chain links TRBV7-2 to TRBJ2-3, with 10 bases matching TRBD1. Germline V gives CDR1 SGHTA, CDR2 FQGNSA. The V gene end was trimmed by 1 base and the J gene end by 8 bases; junction bases not matched to a gene: 3. This CDR3 has 14 amino acids. The full variable domain, in which reference TRBV7-2 and TRBJ2-3 provide the parts outside the CDR3, is GAGVSQSPSNKVTEKGKDVELRCDPISGHTALYWYRQSLGQGLEFLIYFQGNSAPDKSGLPSDRFSAERTGGSVSTLTIQRTQQEDSAVYLCASSLGQGASTQYFGPGTRLTVL.